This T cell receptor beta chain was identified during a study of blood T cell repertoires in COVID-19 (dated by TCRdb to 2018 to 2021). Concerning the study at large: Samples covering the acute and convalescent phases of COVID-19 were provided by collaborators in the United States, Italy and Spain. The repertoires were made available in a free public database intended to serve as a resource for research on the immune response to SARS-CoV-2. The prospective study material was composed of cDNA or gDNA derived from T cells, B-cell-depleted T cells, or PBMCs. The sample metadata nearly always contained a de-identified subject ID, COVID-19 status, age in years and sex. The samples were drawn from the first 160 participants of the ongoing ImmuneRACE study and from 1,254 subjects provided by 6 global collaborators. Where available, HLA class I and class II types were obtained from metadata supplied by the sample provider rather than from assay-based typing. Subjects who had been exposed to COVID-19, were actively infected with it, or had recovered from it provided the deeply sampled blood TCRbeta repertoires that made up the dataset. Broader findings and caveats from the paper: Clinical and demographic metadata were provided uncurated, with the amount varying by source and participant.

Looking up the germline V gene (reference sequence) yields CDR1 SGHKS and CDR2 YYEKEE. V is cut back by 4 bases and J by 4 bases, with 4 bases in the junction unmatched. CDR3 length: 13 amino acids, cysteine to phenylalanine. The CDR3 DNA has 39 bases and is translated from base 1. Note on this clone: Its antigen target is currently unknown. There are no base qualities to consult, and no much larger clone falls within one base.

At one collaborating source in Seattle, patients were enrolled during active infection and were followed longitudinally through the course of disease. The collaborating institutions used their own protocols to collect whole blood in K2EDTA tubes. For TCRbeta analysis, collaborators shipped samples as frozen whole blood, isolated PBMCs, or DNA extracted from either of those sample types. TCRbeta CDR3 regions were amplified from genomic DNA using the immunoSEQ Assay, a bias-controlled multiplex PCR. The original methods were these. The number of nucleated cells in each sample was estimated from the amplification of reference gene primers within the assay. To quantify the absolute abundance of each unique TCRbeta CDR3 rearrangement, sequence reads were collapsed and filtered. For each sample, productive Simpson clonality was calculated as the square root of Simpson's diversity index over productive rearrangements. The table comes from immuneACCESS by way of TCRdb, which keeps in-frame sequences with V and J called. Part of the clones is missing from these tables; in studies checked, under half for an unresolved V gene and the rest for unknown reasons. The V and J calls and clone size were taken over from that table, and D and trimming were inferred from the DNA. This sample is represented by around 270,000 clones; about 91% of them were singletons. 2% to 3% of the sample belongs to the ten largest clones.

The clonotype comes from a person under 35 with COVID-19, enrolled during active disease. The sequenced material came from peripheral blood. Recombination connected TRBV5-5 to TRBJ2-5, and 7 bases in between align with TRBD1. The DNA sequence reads TGTGCCAGCAGCACCAGACAGGGAGAGACCCAGTACTTC. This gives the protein CASSTRQGETQYF. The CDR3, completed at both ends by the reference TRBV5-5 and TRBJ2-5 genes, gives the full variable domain DAGVTQSPTHLIKTRGQQVTLRCSPISGHKSVSWYQQVLGQGPQFIFQYYEKEERGRGNFPDRFSARQFPNYSSELNVNALLLGDSALYLCASSTRQGETQYFGPGTRLLVL.